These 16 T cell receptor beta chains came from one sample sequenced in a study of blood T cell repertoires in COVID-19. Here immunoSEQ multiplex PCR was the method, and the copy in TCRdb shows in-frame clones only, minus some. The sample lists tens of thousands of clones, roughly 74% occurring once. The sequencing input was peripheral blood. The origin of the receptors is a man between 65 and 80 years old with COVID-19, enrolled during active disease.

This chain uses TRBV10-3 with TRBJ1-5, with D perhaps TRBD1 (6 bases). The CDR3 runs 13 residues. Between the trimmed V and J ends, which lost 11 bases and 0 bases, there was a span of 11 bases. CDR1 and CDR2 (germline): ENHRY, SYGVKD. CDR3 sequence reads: CAVGQISNQPQHF. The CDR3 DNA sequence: TGTGCCGTCGGACAGATTAGCAATCAGCCCCAGCATTTT.

The DNA of the CDR3 is TGTGCCACCAGCAGAGAACGGCCTGGAGTTTATCAGCCCCAGCATTTT. It translates to CATSRERPGVYQPQHF. V gene TRBV15 combines with J gene TRBJ1-5; D gene ambiguous. The ends were cut back, 0 bases at V and 5 bases at J, with 14 bases in the middle. Germline CDR1 and CDR2: LNHNV and YYDKDF (reference sequence). CDR3 size: 16 residues.

CDR3 sequence: CASSVNQVNQPQHF. The DNA of the CDR3 is TGTGCCAGCAGCGTAAATCAGGTTAATCAGCCCCAGCATTTT. This chain connects TRBV9 to TRBJ1-5; D gene uncertain. Germline lookup yields CDR1 SGDLS and CDR2 YYNGEE. V was pared by 1 base and J by 4 bases, with 9 bases between. The CDR3 has 14 amino acids.

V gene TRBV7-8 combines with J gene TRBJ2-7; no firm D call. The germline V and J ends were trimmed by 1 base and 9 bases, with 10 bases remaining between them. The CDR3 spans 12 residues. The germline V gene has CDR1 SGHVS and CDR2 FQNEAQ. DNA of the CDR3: TGTGCCAGCAGCTTAGATTCCCTCGGGCAGTACTTC. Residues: CASSLDSLGQYF.

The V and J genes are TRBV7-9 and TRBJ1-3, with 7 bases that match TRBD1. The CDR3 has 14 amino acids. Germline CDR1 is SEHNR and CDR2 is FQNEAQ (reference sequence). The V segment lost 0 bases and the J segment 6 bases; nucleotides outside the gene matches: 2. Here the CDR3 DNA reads TGTGCCAGCAGCTTAGCCGGGACAGAAAACACCATATATTTT. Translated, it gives CASSLAGTENTIYF. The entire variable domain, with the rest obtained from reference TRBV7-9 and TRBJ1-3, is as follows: DTGVSQNPRHKITKRGQNVTFRCDPISEHNRLYWYRQTLGQGPEFLTYFQNEAQLEKSRLLSDRFSAERPKGSFSTLEIQRTEQGDSAMYLCASSLAGTENTIYFGEGSWLTVV.

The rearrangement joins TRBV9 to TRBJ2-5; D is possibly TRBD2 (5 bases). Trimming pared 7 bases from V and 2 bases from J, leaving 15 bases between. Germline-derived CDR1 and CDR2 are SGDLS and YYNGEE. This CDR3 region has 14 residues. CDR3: CASARTAVQETQYF. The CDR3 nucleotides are TGTGCCAGCGCCCGCACAGCGGTGCAAGAGACCCAGTACTTC.

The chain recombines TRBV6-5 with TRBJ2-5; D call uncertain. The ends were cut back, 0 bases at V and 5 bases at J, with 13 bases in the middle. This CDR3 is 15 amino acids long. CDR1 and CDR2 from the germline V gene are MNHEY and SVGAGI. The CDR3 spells CASSYSNSPRETQYF. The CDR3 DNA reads TGTGCCAGCAGTTACTCGAACAGCCCAAGGGAGACCCAGTACTTC.

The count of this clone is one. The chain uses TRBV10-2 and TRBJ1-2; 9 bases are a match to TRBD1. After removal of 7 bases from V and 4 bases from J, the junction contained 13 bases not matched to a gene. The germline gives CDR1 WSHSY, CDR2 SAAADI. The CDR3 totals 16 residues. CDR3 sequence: CASTPLGTGTGYGYTF. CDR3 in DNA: TGCGCCAGCACTCCCCTAGGGACAGGGACGGGCTATGGCTACACCTTC.

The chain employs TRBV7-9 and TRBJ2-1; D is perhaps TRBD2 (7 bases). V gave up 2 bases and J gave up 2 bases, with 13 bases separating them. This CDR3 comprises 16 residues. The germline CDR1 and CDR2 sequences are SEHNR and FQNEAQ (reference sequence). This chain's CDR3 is CASSLFRGATYNEQFF. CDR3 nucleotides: TGTGCCAGCAGCTTATTCCGGGGGGCGACCTACAATGAGCAGTTCTTC.

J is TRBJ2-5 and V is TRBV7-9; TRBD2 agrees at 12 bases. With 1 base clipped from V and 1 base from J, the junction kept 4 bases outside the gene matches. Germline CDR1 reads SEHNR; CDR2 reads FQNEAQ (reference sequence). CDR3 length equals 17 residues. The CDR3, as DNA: TGTGCCAGCAGCTTAGGTACTAGCGGGGGGACCCAAGAGACCCAGTACTTC. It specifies CASSLGTSGGTQETQYF.

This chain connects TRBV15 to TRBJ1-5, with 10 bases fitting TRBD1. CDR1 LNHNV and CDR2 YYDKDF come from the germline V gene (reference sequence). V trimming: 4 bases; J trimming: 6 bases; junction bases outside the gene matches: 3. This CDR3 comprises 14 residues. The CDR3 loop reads CATSNGQGGQPQHF. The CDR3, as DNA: TGTGCCACCAGCAACGGACAGGGGGGTCAGCCCCAGCATTTT.

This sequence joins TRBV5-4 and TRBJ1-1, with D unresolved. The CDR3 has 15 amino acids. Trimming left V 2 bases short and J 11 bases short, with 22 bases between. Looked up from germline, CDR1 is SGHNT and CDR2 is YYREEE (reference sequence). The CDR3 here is CASSLGTGSSTGAFF. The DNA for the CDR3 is TGTGCCAGCAGCTTAGGAACCGGGTCCTCTACCGGGGCTTTCTTT. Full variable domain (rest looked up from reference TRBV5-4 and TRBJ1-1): ETGVTQSPTHLIKTRGQQVTLRCSSQSGHNTVSWYQQALGQGPQFIFQYYREEENGRGNFPPRFSGLQFPNYSSELNVNALELDDSALYLCASSLGTGSSTGAFFGQGTRLTVV.

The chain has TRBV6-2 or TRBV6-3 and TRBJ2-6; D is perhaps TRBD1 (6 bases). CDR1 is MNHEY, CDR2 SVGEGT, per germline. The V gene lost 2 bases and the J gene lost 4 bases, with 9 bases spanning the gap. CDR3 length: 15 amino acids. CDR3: CASSYGGGGANVLTF. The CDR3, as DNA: TGTGCCAGCAGTTACGGGGGCGGAGGGGCCAACGTCCTGACTTTC.

For the CDR3, the DNA is TGTGCCAGCAGCTTAGCCCCGGGACAGCGAGAGACCCAGTACTTC. This gives the protein CASSLAPGQRETQYF. The chain uses TRBV11-2 and TRBJ2-5, with 7 bases fitting TRBD1. This CDR3 spans 15 amino acids. Unmatched junction bases numbered 6, after V lost 1 base and J lost 4 bases. CDR1 is SGHAT, CDR2 FQNNGV, per germline.

CDR3 nucleotide sequence: TGTGCCAGCAGTGAGGAGGCAGCACGTAATTCACCCCTCCACTTT. The encoded protein is CASSEEAARNSPLHF. This chain connects TRBV2 to TRBJ1-6; D uncertain. The CDR3 runs to 15 residues. The V gene's germline CDR1 is SNHLY and CDR2 FYNNEI. V lost 3 bases, J lost 6 bases, and 12 bases lay in between.

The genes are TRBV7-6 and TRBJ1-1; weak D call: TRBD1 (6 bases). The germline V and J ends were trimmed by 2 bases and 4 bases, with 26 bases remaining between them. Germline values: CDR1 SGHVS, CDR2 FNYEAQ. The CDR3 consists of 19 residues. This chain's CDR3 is CASSLSPTTPGVPPTEAFF. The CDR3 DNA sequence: TGTGCCAGCAGCTTATCCCCGACCACTCCAGGGGTACCCCCCACTGAAGCTTTCTTT.